This T cell receptor (beta chain) was recorded in a study of radiotherapy plus CTLA-4 blockade in lung cancer. The wider study: Objective responses were recorded in about 17% of patients, with disease control recorded in 25% to 35%. Whole-study findings and limits: Early blood T cell clone changes and increased post-radiation serum interferon-beta were reportedly the strongest response predictors. Peripheral blood showed expansion of tumor-derived TCR clones after radiotherapy and ipilimumab.

Clones were read by immunoSEQ multiplex PCR, and TCRdb kept only the in-frame ones, dropping some. The profile covers roughly 76,000 clones, with nearly 75% appearing a single time and more than 9% taken by the ten largest. Those with chemo-refractory metastatic non-small-cell lung cancer were treated with focal radiation combined with CTLA-4 blockade using ipilimumab. As for this clone: Its antigen is currently unknown.

The CDR3 length is 14 residues. Looked up from germline, CDR1 is SEHNR and CDR2 is FQNEAQ (reference sequence). V shed 4 bases and J 7 bases; nucleotides not matched to a gene: 6. This specimen was peripheral blood, taken from a patient treated with radiotherapy plus ipilimumab. This chain uses TRBV7-9 with TRBJ1-2; TRBD1 agrees at 10 bases. This TCR derives from a human donor with non-small cell lung cancer whose response to radiotherapy plus ipilimumab could not be evaluated. The DNA for the CDR3 is TGTGCCAGCAGCTCCACGACAGGGGGCCGTGGCTACACCTTC. Translated, it gives CASSSTTGGRGYTF.